Listed below are T cell receptor beta chains from one sample, sequenced in a study of T cell responses to AZD1222 COVID-19 vaccine. Sequencing was performed with immunoSEQ multiplex PCR; in TCRdb, only in-frame clones are kept and a portion is missing. The sample includes some 100,000 clones, 92% of them seen just once. The starting material was peripheral blood, obtained on day 0 of AZD1222 vaccination. All receptors come from an adult in good health. Each CDR3 is given with its conserved first and last residue.

j_gene	v_gene	CDR3aa
TRBJ1-2	TRBV28	CASSQITGRPGYGYTF
TRBJ2-3	TRBV19	CASSPGWGSQYF
TRBJ2-7	TRBV7-2	CASSLLKGADYEQYF
TRBJ2-2	TRBV19	CASSSKEGITGELFF
TRBJ2-7	TRBV15	CATSRVQLAGVYEQYF
TRBJ2-3	TRBV9	CASSVGLAGTDTQYF
TRBJ2-2	TRBV11-2	CASSFAGTSDWLTGELFF
TRBJ1-5	TRBV27	CASSPIRQGAGQPQHF
TRBJ2-3	TRBV7-9	CASRRASGTSDTQYF
TRBJ1-6	TRBV11-2	CASSSQVNSPLHF
TRBJ1-1	TRBV11-3	CASKDRGNTEAFF
TRBJ1-5	TRBV28	CASSFQGRGNQPQHF
TRBJ1-4	TRBV30	CAWSLDRGPEKLFF
TRBJ1-5	TRBV5-6	CASSRTPGTAFNQPQHF
TRBJ2-2	TRBV2	CASSGQNTGELFF
TRBJ1-1	TRBV19	CASTFTSNSNTEAFF
TRBJ2-2	TRBV7-9	CASSHDRVSGELFF
TRBJ2-3	TRBV28	CASSLFVGQFTQYF
TRBJ2-1	TRBV2	CASSEEAGEQFF
TRBJ1-1	TRBV15	CATSGQRNTEAFF
TRBJ1-2	TRBV5-4	CASRATSSGTNYGYTF
TRBJ1-2	TRBV6-5	CASSPGRALYGYTF
TRBJ2-7	TRBV2	CASSGGQKNSYEQYF
TRBJ2-1	TRBV18	CASSPPSGGKGNEQFF
TRBJ2-2	TRBV19	CASSTDRTGELFF
TRBJ2-2	TRBV5-1	CASSIGQGGDTGELFF
TRBJ2-7	TRBV6-4	CASRLAGRDYEQYF
TRBJ1-2	TRBV5-4	CASNTGQGGQDGYTF
TRBJ2-5	TRBV9	CASSLEDYSETQYF
TRBJ1-2	TRBV25-1	CASLRTGRSIYGYTF
TRBJ2-3	TRBV14	CASSQDQGATTDTQYF
TRBJ2-3	TRBV11-2	CASSPRGRGATDTQYF
TRBJ1-4	TRBV7-2	CASSFGQGNEKLFF
TRBJ1-2	TRBV9	CASSVEETGVYGYTF
TRBJ2-3	TRBV5-1	CASSSGTSRDTQYF
TRBJ2-2	TRBV13	CASSAGPGLATPGELFF
TRBJ2-7	TRBV11-1	CASRYGTGVQYF
TRBJ2-7	TRBV28	CASRNRDPSYEQYF
TRBJ2-7	TRBV5-4	CASSLSGRGTYEQYF
TRBJ1-1	TRBV7-9	CASSLAPGDTEAFF
TRBJ1-3	TRBV3-1/TRBV3-2	CASLGRGAGNTIYF
TRBJ2-1	TRBV29-1	CSVELREARYNEQFF
TRBJ2-3	TRBV15	CATSRRQGGGSTDTQYF
TRBJ2-7	TRBV5-1	CASSFGGPEQYF
TRBJ2-1	TRBV20-1	CSASEFGGRALIHNEQFF
TRBJ2-5	TRBV18	CASSTGPQETQYF
TRBJ2-5	TRBV28	CASSLGRAQETQYF
TRBJ1-5	TRBV11-2	CASTGHPNQPQHF
TRBJ1-1	TRBV9	CASSPTLWTGDVAEAFF
TRBJ1-4	TRBV5-1	CASRPGSTNEKLFF
TRBJ2-1	TRBV5-1	CASSLAGPQDEQFF
TRBJ2-5	TRBV2	CASSVSRDETQYF
TRBJ1-2	TRBV15	CATSRTVRGRVYYGYTF